This T cell receptor (beta chain) was sequenced for a study of blood T cell repertoires in COVID-19. J lost 6 bases, V lost 1 base, and 1 base had no gene match. Germline assignment: CDR1 MGHRA and CDR2 YSYEKL. This CDR3 region has 14 residues. Per the authors' pipeline: It was from reference gene primer amplification that nucleated cell counts were estimated. Repertoires were generated with immunoSEQ multiplex PCR, while TCRdb's copy carries only in-frame clones and drops some. From that table come the V and J calls and clone size; the DNA was used to work out D and trimming. This table has approximately 160,000 clones, 76% appearing once.

This chain links TRBV4-1 with TRBJ1-5; 9 bases fit TRBD1. The TCR comes from a woman aged 80 or over with acute or convalescent COVID-19. The material sequenced was peripheral blood. The CDR3 nucleotides are TGCGCCAGCAGCCAAGGGGACAGGGTTCAGCCCCAGCATTTT. Protein product: CASSQGDRVQPQHF.